This T cell receptor (beta chain) is drawn from a study of shared clonotypes between healthy human individuals. The germline V gene has CDR1 SGDLS and CDR2 YYNGEE. CDR3 length equals 16 residues. Each sorted subset replicate got 200 ng genomic DNA, approximately 27,000 genomes. Assay used: immunoSEQ multiplex PCR; TCRdb lists only in-frame clones, some missing. The sample consists of around 2.1 million clones, approximately 96% of them appearing once. This receptor was taken from a man younger than 35 in good health. The V gene is TRBV9, the J gene TRBJ2-2; 9 positions match TRBD1. Sequencing used naive CD4+ T cells sorted from blood. Stated subset: CD45RA+ positively selected. The CDR3 reads CASGRGTGINTGELFF. CDR3 sequence (DNA): TGTGCGTCGGGTAGGGGGACAGGGATAAACACCGGGGAGCTGTTTTTT.